A selection of T cell receptor beta chains follows, all from one sample in a study of Ad26.COV2.S vaccination and SARS-CoV-2 variants. Profiling relied on immunoSEQ multiplex PCR, and the TCRdb table lists in-frame clones only, not all of them. The sample holds hundreds of thousands of clones, 80% to 90% seen once. Sequenced here: peripheral blood, sampled in a trial of Ad26.COV2.S vaccine versus placebo. The receptors derive from a person between 18 and 59 years old who received the Ad26.COV2.S COVID-19 vaccine or a placebo. The CDR3 runs from the conserved cysteine through the conserved F or W. The order of the fields is J gene, V gene, D gene, clone size, CDR3 DNA, CDR3 protein. D genes are given only for firm matches. The size of a clone is reported for some rows only, either as once, few or many, or as a class for expanded clones.

j_gene: TRBJ2-1; v_gene: TRBV5-1; d_gene: -; abundance: -; CDR3nt: TGCGCCAGCAGCTTGACAACTGGACGGGAGGAGCAGTTCTTC; CDR3aa: CASSLTTGREEQFF
j_gene: TRBJ2-5; v_gene: TRBV5-4; d_gene: TRBD2; abundance: -; CDR3nt: TGTGCCAGCAGCCGTAGCGGGGGGGCCGGAGAGACCCAGTACTTC; CDR3aa: CASSRSGGAGETQYF
j_gene: TRBJ2-7; v_gene: TRBV10-2; d_gene: -; abundance: -; CDR3nt: TGCGCCAGCAGTGACCCTCGGCGGGAGCAGTACTTC; CDR3aa: CASSDPRREQYF
j_gene: TRBJ2-5; v_gene: TRBV9; d_gene: -; abundance: few; CDR3nt: TGTGCCAGCAGCGTAGCGTGGGGAGGAGAGACCCAGTACTTC; CDR3aa: CASSVAWGGETQYF
j_gene: TRBJ2-6; v_gene: TRBV2; d_gene: -; abundance: -; CDR3nt: TGTGCCAGCCGAAGGGACGGAATCTCTGGGGCCAACGTCCTGACTTTC; CDR3aa: CASRRDGISGANVLTF
j_gene: TRBJ1-1; v_gene: TRBV3-1/TRBV3-2; d_gene: -; abundance: few; CDR3nt: TGTGCCAGCAGCCAAGGAGGGGACACTGAAGCTTTCTTT; CDR3aa: CASSQGGDTEAFF
j_gene: TRBJ1-2; v_gene: TRBV7-8; d_gene: -; abundance: -; CDR3nt: TGTGCCAGCAGCCCAGGTGTGGGTGTGGGCTATGGCTACACCTTC; CDR3aa: CASSPGVGVGYGYTF
j_gene: TRBJ2-7; v_gene: TRBV11-2; d_gene: -; abundance: -; CDR3nt: TGTGCCAGCAGCCCAGACAGGCTCGGAAGTGTCGAGCAGTACTTC; CDR3aa: CASSPDRLGSVEQYF
j_gene: TRBJ1-5; v_gene: TRBV18; d_gene: -; abundance: -; CDR3nt: TGTGCCAGCTCACCAGGGGGCAACAGCAATCAGCCCCAGCATTTT; CDR3aa: CASSPGGNSNQPQHF
j_gene: TRBJ2-5; v_gene: TRBV28; d_gene: TRBD1; abundance: -; CDR3nt: TGTGCCAGCAGTCCCGCGGACAGGGCCCAAGAGACCCAGTACTTC; CDR3aa: CASSPADRAQETQYF
j_gene: TRBJ1-2; v_gene: TRBV9; d_gene: TRBD1; abundance: -; CDR3nt: TGTGCCAGCAGCTCCCGACAGGGTTCTAACTATGGCTACACCTTC; CDR3aa: CASSSRQGSNYGYTF
j_gene: TRBJ2-1; v_gene: TRBV28; d_gene: TRBD2; abundance: -; CDR3nt: TGTGCCAGCAGTTCGGCTTCTAGCGGGTACAATGAGCAGTTCTTC; CDR3aa: CASSSASSGYNEQFF
j_gene: TRBJ1-3; v_gene: TRBV5-1; d_gene: -; abundance: -; CDR3nt: TGCGCCAGCAGCTTGGCCTTGGGAGGCTCTGGAAACACCATATATTTT; CDR3aa: CASSLALGGSGNTIYF
j_gene: TRBJ1-4; v_gene: TRBV5-1; d_gene: -; abundance: -; CDR3nt: TGCGCCAGCAATCCAGGGGACACAACTAATGAAAAACTGTTTTTT; CDR3aa: CASNPGDTTNEKLFF
j_gene: TRBJ1-2; v_gene: TRBV19; d_gene: -; abundance: -; CDR3nt: TGTGCCAGTAGTATGGGGGCAGGCTCAAACTATGGCTACACCTTC; CDR3aa: CASSMGAGSNYGYTF
j_gene: TRBJ1-6; v_gene: TRBV5-1; d_gene: -; abundance: -; CDR3nt: TGCGCCAGCAGCTTGGAGGTCAAAACATCTAATTCACCCCTCCACTTT; CDR3aa: CASSLEVKTSNSPLHF
j_gene: TRBJ1-4; v_gene: TRBV6-5; d_gene: -; abundance: -; CDR3nt: TGTGCCAGCAGTTACTCGACAGGTTGGGGTGAAAAACTGTTTTTT; CDR3aa: CASSYSTGWGEKLFF
j_gene: TRBJ1-1; v_gene: TRBV5-5; d_gene: -; abundance: -; CDR3nt: TGTGCCAGCAGCTTGGGATCCCGGGACCCCGAAGCTTTCTTT; CDR3aa: CASSLGSRDPEAFF
j_gene: TRBJ2-1; v_gene: TRBV5-1; d_gene: -; abundance: -; CDR3nt: TGCGCCAGCAGCTTGGCAACAGACCGTAGCGAGCAGTTCTTC; CDR3aa: CASSLATDRSEQFF
j_gene: TRBJ1-1; v_gene: TRBV6-5; d_gene: TRBD1; abundance: -; CDR3nt: TGTGCCAGCAGTAACGACAGGGCTACTGAAGCTTTCTTT; CDR3aa: CASSNDRATEAFF
j_gene: TRBJ2-7; v_gene: TRBV12-3/TRBV12-4; d_gene: -; abundance: few; CDR3nt: TGTGCCAGCAGTTTTATGGTCCCCTACGAGCAGTACTTC; CDR3aa: CASSFMVPYEQYF
j_gene: TRBJ2-3; v_gene: TRBV11-1; d_gene: -; abundance: -; CDR3nt: TGTGCCAGCAGCTTCCGGGGGCAGGATACGCAGTATTTT; CDR3aa: CASSFRGQDTQYF
j_gene: TRBJ1-1; v_gene: TRBV30; d_gene: -; abundance: -; CDR3nt: TGTGCCTGGACCCCAGGGACACCGAACACTGAAGCTTTCTTT; CDR3aa: CAWTPGTPNTEAFF
j_gene: TRBJ2-7; v_gene: TRBV10-3; d_gene: -; abundance: -; CDR3nt: TGTGCCATCAGTGAGTCGGCGGGGTCCTACGAGCAGTACTTC; CDR3aa: CAISESAGSYEQYF
j_gene: TRBJ1-1; v_gene: TRBV10-1; d_gene: TRBD1; abundance: -; CDR3nt: TGCGCCAGCAGTGCCCACAGGGGGCTGACGGACACTGAAGCTTTCTTT; CDR3aa: CASSAHRGLTDTEAFF
j_gene: TRBJ1-1; v_gene: TRBV7-3; d_gene: TRBD1; abundance: -; CDR3nt: TGTGCCAGCAGCTTAACCCAACGACAGGGGAGGGGAACTGAAGCTTTCTTT; CDR3aa: CASSLTQRQGRGTEAFF
j_gene: TRBJ1-2; v_gene: TRBV7-2; d_gene: -; abundance: -; CDR3nt: TGTGCCAGCAGCTTAGGGGCGCACGATGGCTACACCTTC; CDR3aa: CASSLGAHDGYTF
j_gene: TRBJ1-6; v_gene: TRBV5-5; d_gene: TRBD1; abundance: -; CDR3nt: TGTGCCAGCAGCCAAGACGGATGGACAGGGAATAATTCACCCCTCCACTTT; CDR3aa: CASSQDGWTGNNSPLHF
j_gene: TRBJ1-2; v_gene: TRBV5-1; d_gene: -; abundance: -; CDR3nt: TGCGCCAGCAGCTTGGGGCAGGGAAGTAACTATGGCTACACCTTC; CDR3aa: CASSLGQGSNYGYTF
j_gene: TRBJ1-4; v_gene: TRBV7-2; d_gene: -; abundance: -; CDR3nt: TGTGCCAGCAGCCCCCAACCCGGTGCGGTGGAAAAACTGTTTTTT; CDR3aa: CASSPQPGAVEKLFF
j_gene: TRBJ2-5; v_gene: TRBV19; d_gene: TRBD2; abundance: few; CDR3nt: TGTGCCAGTAGTATAGAGGTCACTAGCGGAGAGACCCAGTACTTC; CDR3aa: CASSIEVTSGETQYF
j_gene: TRBJ1-5; v_gene: TRBV20-1; d_gene: -; abundance: -; CDR3nt: TGCAGTGCTAGTACATTTCAGGGGCAGAGTCAGCCCCAGCATTTT; CDR3aa: CSASTFQGQSQPQHF
j_gene: TRBJ2-5; v_gene: TRBV5-4; d_gene: TRBD1; abundance: -; CDR3nt: TGTGCCAGCAGCGCTACCCCGGGACAGGGATCAGAGACCCAGTACTTC; CDR3aa: CASSATPGQGSETQYF
j_gene: TRBJ1-5; v_gene: TRBV10-3; d_gene: TRBD1; abundance: -; CDR3nt: TGTGCCATCAGCCCGGGACAGCTTAGCAATCAGCCCCAGCATTTT; CDR3aa: CAISPGQLSNQPQHF
j_gene: TRBJ2-7; v_gene: TRBV6-5; d_gene: -; abundance: -; CDR3nt: TGTGCCAGCAAACCAACGGGGTTCCCCTACGAGCAGTACTTC; CDR3aa: CASKPTGFPYEQYF
j_gene: TRBJ2-3; v_gene: TRBV4-2; d_gene: TRBD2; abundance: few; CDR3nt: TGTGCCAGCAGCCAAGAAGTCCGACTAGCGGGCTACACAGATACGCAGTATTTT; CDR3aa: CASSQEVRLAGYTDTQYF
j_gene: TRBJ2-7; v_gene: TRBV6-1; d_gene: -; abundance: few; CDR3nt: TGTGCCAGCAGTGATAAATCCGGGTTCCTTCAGCAGTACTTC; CDR3aa: CASSDKSGFLQQYF